One and the same sample provided the 10 T cell receptor beta chains below, sequenced in a study of CD8+CD57+ T cells in acquired aplastic anemia. The authors sequenced patients whose flow cytometry had shown CD8+CD57+ cell expansion. Template material for TCR beta VDJ and CDR3 profiling consisted of genomic DNA. TCRdb itself ran the reads through MiXCR, one entry per CDR3 protein. Of approximately 200,000 distinct CDR3 sequences in the sample, roughly 45% were seen once. Sequences were obtained from sorted CD4+, CD8+, or CD8+CD57+ T cells (not recorded which) from PBMCs. The source is a human donor with aplastic anemia.

The table lists this clonotype with many counts. The CDR3 spells CASSYSDRNYGYTF. CDR3 DNA: TGTGCCAGCAGTTACTCGGACAGGAACTATGGCTACACCTTC. This sequence joins TRBV6-5 and TRBJ1-2; TRBD1 matches 7 bases. The V segment lost 0 bases and the J segment 2 bases; nucleotides outside the gene matches: 0. Germline V gives CDR1 MNHEY, CDR2 SVGAGI. The CDR3 is 14 amino acids.

This clonotype was observed a single time. The genes are TRBV9 and TRBJ2-7, with a weak D call TRBD2 (6 bases). Trimming cost V 3 bases and J 6 bases, with 10 bases left between them. Germline lookup yields CDR1 SGDLS and CDR2 YYNGEE. The CDR3 loop spans 12 amino acids. This CDR3 is CASSGGVGEQYF. The DNA of the CDR3 is TGTGCCAGCAGCGGGGGGGTTGGCGAGCAGTACTTC.

This clonotype was recorded only once. The chain combines TRBV7-9 with TRBJ2-7; D is uncertain. Germline assignment: CDR1 SEHNR and CDR2 FQNEAQ (reference sequence). CDR3 length equals 13 residues. V lost 0 bases, J lost 7 bases, and 10 bases lay in between. The CDR3 DNA is TGTGCCAGCAGCTTAGCGAGCGTCTCGGAGCAGTACTTC. It encodes CASSLASVSEQYF.

The chain uses TRBV24-1 and TRBJ2-7; 8 positions agree with TRBD2. Germline V gene data show CDR1 as KGHDR and CDR2 as SFDVKD. This CDR3 is 15 amino acids long. Trimming at V came to 4 bases and at J to 2 bases, leaving 6 bases not matched to a gene. The CDR3 loop is CATSDPSGGTYEQYF. CDR3 sequence (DNA): TGTGCCACCAGTGACCCAAGCGGGGGAACCTACGAGCAGTACTTC.

The chain recombines TRBV10-3 with TRBJ2-7, with 11 bases identical to TRBD2. The CDR3 is made up of 18 amino acids. Germline CDR1 is ENHRY and CDR2 is SYGVKD. Trimming removed 6 bases from V and 2 bases from J; junction bases left unmatched: 15. The CDR3 sequence: CAIRDALGLAGGTYEQYF. CDR3 DNA: TGTGCCATCAGGGACGCTTTGGGGCTAGCGGGGGGAACCTACGAGCAGTACTTC.

This clonotype was recorded at least ten times. CDR3 bases: TGTGCCAGCCAGTCCGGACAGGGGCTTAATCAGCCCCAGCATTTT. Encoded protein: CASQSGQGLNQPQHF. The rearrangement joins TRBV19 to TRBJ1-5, with 9 bases aligning to TRBD1. CDR3 length: 15 residues. Germline lookup yields CDR1 LNHDA and CDR2 SQIVND (reference sequence). With V trimmed by 9 bases and J by 4 bases, 10 bases remained unmatched.

Concerning this clonotype: This may be a read error: a much more frequent sequence differs by one nucleotide. The chain employs TRBV18 and TRBJ1-5; unclear D gene. In germline, CDR1 is KGHSH, CDR2 LQKENI. There are 8 residues in the CDR3. Trimming removed 10 bases from V and 13 bases from J, with 8 bases in between. As DNA, the CDR3 is TGTGCCAACTGGTATCAGCATTTT. Amino acid sequence: CANWYQHF.

To note about this clonotype: One end of the junction fails to match germline, which may point to a read error. V is TRBV20-1 and J is TRBJ2-3; 11 bases match TRBD1. The CDR3 is 16 amino acids. CDR1 DFQATT and CDR2 SNEGSKA come from the germline V gene (reference sequence). CDR3 nucleotides: TGCAGTGCTAGAAACCCGGGACAGGGGGGCGCACAGATATTGGTTTTT. Its protein product is CSARNPGQGGAQILVF.

The rearrangement links TRBV9 to TRBJ2-7; 10 nucleotides line up with TRBD1. Germline V gene data show CDR1 as SGDLS and CDR2 as YYNGEE. CDR3 length: 15 amino acids. The V segment lost 1 base and the J segment 5 bases; nucleotides outside the gene matches: 6. The CDR3 bases are TGTGCCAGCAGCGTATCGGGGACAGGGGACCACGAGCAGTACTTC. This gives the protein CASSVSGTGDHEQYF.

This clonotype was counted at least ten times. The chain employs TRBV10-2 and TRBJ1-1; D might be TRBD1 (5 bases). Germline V gene data show CDR1 as WSHSY and CDR2 as SAAADI. The CDR3 is made up of 17 amino acids. The germline V and J ends were trimmed by 8 bases and 0 bases, with 22 bases remaining between them. CDR3 sequence reads: CASLGQNRWNLNTEAFF. CDR3 coding DNA: TGCGCCAGCTTAGGACAAAACCGGTGGAACCTGAACACTGAAGCTTTCTTT.